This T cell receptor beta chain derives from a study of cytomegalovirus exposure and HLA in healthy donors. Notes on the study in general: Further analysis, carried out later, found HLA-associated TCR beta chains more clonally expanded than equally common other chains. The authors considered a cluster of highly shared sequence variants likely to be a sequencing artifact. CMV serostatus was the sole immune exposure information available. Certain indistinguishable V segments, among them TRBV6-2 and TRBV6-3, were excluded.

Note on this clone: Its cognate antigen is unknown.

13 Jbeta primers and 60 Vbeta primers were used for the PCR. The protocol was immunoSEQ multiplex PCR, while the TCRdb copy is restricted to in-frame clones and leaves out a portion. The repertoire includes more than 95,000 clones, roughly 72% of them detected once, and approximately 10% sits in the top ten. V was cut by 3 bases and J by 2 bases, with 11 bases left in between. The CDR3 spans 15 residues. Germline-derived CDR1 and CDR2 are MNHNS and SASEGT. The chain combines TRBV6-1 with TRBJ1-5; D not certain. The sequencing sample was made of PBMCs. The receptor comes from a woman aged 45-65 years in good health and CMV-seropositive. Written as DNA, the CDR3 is TGTGCCAGCAGTGATCCTCCTTCAGGCAATCAGCCCCAGCATTTT. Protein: CASSDPPSGNQPQHF.